This T cell receptor beta chain was sequenced for a study of CD8 T cells in ankylosing spondylitis. Overall study findings and caveats: Disease-associated clones were CD8+ and fairly uncommon in peripheral blood. The study identified a TCR beta motif of under 10 highly homologous variants that appeared characteristic of ankylosing spondylitis blood.

Each CDR3 protein gets one entry after TCRdb re-called the 5' RACE reads with MiXCR. This sample has roughly 700,000 distinct CDR3 sequences; 15% to 20% occur once, and the top ten carry roughly a fifth. The CDR3 is made up of 13 amino acids. V lost 3 bases and J 2 bases, leaving 9 bases between the germline ends. Germline V CDR1 and CDR2: SQVTM, ANQGSEA. Turning to this clonotype: What it binds is not known.

Sample: blood, either unsorted or a sorted T cell fraction (not recorded which). The chain couples TRBV29-1 to TRBJ2-3; tentatively, D is TRBD2 (6 bases). The TCR was taken from a male donor with ankylosing spondylitis. The CDR3 coding sequence is TGCAGCGTTGATGGAGGGGACACAGATACGCAGTATTTT. It codes for CSVDGGDTDTQYF.